The clone carrying this T cell receptor beta chain was observed a handful of times. What it binds is unknown. Germline V gene sequence: CDR1 SGHTA, CDR2 FQGTGA. The CDR3 loop spans 13 amino acids. V was pared by 5 bases and J by 7 bases, with 4 bases of the junction left unmatched. These data belong to a study of cytomegalovirus exposure and HLA in healthy donors. Despite likely unrecorded immune exposures, the donors were nominally healthy at the time of sampling. The PCR had 60 Vbeta and 13 Jbeta primers. Only in-frame clones appear in the TCRdb table, and some are missing; sequencing was by immunoSEQ multiplex PCR. The repertoire has about 160,000 clones, roughly 70% of them found once; the top ten carry 2.5% to 3%. The study's findings and limits: Most TCR beta V segments were productive about 87% or about 30% of the time in an earlier analysis. According to the study, 150 to 200 TCR beta chains were cytomegalovirus-associated. TCR beta V- and J-gene trimming, according to a later analysis, was linked to a missense DCLRE1C variant.

The clonotype originates from a woman in her 50s in good health and CMV-seropositive. The chain joins TRBV7-3 to TRBJ2-1; 8 nucleotides line up with TRBD1. The sample consisted of PBMCs. In nucleotides, the CDR3 is TGTGCCAGCAGCCTGACAGGGGCGAATGAGCAGTTCTTC. Amino acids: CASSLTGANEQFF.